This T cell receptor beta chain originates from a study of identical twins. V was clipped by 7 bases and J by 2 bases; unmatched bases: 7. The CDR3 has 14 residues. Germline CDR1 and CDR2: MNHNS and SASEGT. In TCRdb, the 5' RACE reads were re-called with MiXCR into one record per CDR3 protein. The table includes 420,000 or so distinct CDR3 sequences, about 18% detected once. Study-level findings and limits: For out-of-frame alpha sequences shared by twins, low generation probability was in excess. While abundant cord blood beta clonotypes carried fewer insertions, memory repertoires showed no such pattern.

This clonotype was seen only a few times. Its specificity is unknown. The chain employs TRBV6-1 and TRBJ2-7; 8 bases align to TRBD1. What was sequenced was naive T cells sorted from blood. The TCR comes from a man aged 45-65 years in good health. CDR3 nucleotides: TGTGCCAGCACCCGGGACAGGTTGACCTACGAGCAGTACTTC. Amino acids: CASTRDRLTYEQYF.